This entry lists 21 T cell receptor beta chains sequenced from one sample in a study of cytomegalovirus exposure and HLA in healthy donors. The PCR ran on 60 Vbeta and 13 Jbeta primers. TCRdb's table, derived via immunoSEQ multiplex PCR, lists solely in-frame clones and lacks some. In the table there are 82,000 or so clones, 10% of which are singletons. Material for sequencing was PBMCs. The receptors shown here come from a man aged 55 to 70 in good health and CMV-seropositive.

The CDR3 protein is CASSGGGPYEQYF. Written as DNA, the CDR3 is TGTGCCAGCAGTGGGGGAGGTCCCTACGAGCAGTACTTC. V usage is TRBV28 and J usage is TRBJ2-7; D might be TRBD2 (6 bases). There are 13 residues in the CDR3. Looked up from germline, CDR1 is MDHEN and CDR2 is SYDVKM. V lost 5 bases and J 2 bases, leaving 10 bases between the germline ends.

The chain links TRBV4-1 to TRBJ1-6; TRBD1 might be the D (5 bases). The V end lost 4 bases, the J end lost 10 bases, and 11 bases lay between the germline ends. The CDR3 covers 13 residues. Germline loops: CDR1 MGHRA, CDR2 YSYEKL. The chain's CDR3 is CASSPSGESPLHF. Written as DNA, the CDR3 is TGCGCCAGCAGCCCCTCGGGGGAATCACCCCTCCACTTT.

The chain couples TRBV19 to TRBJ1-1; no clear D. Germline loops: CDR1 LNHDA, CDR2 SQIVND (reference sequence). CDR3 length equals 12 residues. Trimming took off 7 bases at V and 4 bases at J, with 10 bases between the two ends. CDR3 amino acids: CASTSPGTEAFF. The CDR3, as DNA: TGTGCCAGTACCAGCCCAGGCACTGAAGCTTTCTTT.

V is TRBV5-5 and J is TRBJ1-2; possible D gene TRBD1, 6 bases. Germline CDR1 reads SGHKS; CDR2 reads YYEKEE (reference sequence). The CDR3 runs 16 residues. V was pared by 6 bases and J by 4 bases, with 22 bases between. CDR3 in amino acids: CASTRGGGGGSYGYTF. The CDR3 coding sequence is TGTGCCAGCACTCGAGGGGGGGGCGGTGGCTCCTATGGCTACACCTTC.

This chain uses TRBV13 with TRBJ2-3; TRBD2 is a possible D gene (6 bases). The CDR3 length is 15 residues. Germline V lookup: CDR1 PRHDT, CDR2 FYEKMQ (reference sequence). V shed 5 bases and J shed 6 bases, with 18 bases lying between them. The DNA for the CDR3 is TGTGCCAGCAGCCCTCATCTTGCGGGATGGGATACGCAGTATTTT. Amino acids: CASSPHLAGWDTQYF.

This chain uses TRBV6-1 with TRBJ1-2; D unresolved. Germline V gives CDR1 MNHNS, CDR2 SASEGT. V shed 11 bases and J shed 6 bases, with 19 bases lying between them. The CDR3 is 13 residues long. DNA of the CDR3: TGTGCCTCGGTCCCTTCGGGATTAGATGGCTACACCTTC. As protein: CASVPSGLDGYTF.

The rearrangement joins TRBV6-5 to TRBJ2-2; 8 bases fit TRBD1. V gave up 6 bases and J gave up 6 bases; unmatched junction bases: 9. There are 15 residues in the CDR3. CDR1 is MNHEY, CDR2 SVGAGI, per germline. CDR3 in DNA: TGTGCCAGCAGGTCCCCGACAGGGGACGCCGGGGAGCTGTTTTTT. It is translated as CASRSPTGDAGELFF.

This chain connects TRBV11-3 to TRBJ2-5; no firm D call. The V gene lost 1 base and the J gene lost 2 bases, with 8 bases spanning the gap. CDR1 and CDR2 from the germline V gene are SGHNT and YENEEA. This CDR3 contains 14 residues. This CDR3 reads CASSLGPAQETQYF. The CDR3, as DNA: TGTGCCAGCAGCTTAGGTCCAGCGCAAGAGACCCAGTACTTC.

On this clone: Relative to the germline gene, one junction end is altered; a read error may explain this. This chain uses TRBV11-3 with TRBJ2-1, with 11 nucleotides matching TRBD2. Looked up from germline, CDR1 is SGHNT and CDR2 is YENEEA. The CDR3 runs to 17 residues. The CDR3: CASSPTSGTVYFNKQFF. CDR3 sequence (DNA): TGTGCCAGCAGCCCGACTAGCGGGACCGTTTATTTCAATAAGCAGTTCTTC.

This chain connects TRBV7-2 to TRBJ1-2; possible D gene TRBD1, 6 bases. Between the trimmed V and J ends, which lost 6 bases and 8 bases, there was a span of 19 bases. Germline-derived CDR1 and CDR2 are SGHTA and FQGNSA. There are 14 residues in the CDR3. The CDR3 spells CASRPQDSLNGYTF. In nucleotides, the CDR3 is TGTGCCAGCAGACCTCAGGACAGCTTAAACGGCTACACCTTC.

The table lists this clone with a few counts. J is TRBJ2-1 and V is TRBV14; D is perhaps TRBD2 (6 bases). The germline V and J ends were trimmed by 4 bases and 9 bases, with 19 bases remaining between them. The CDR3 is 15 residues long. CDR1 SGHDN and CDR2 FVKESK come from the germline V gene. For the CDR3, the DNA is TGTGCCAGCAGCCGTCTAACGGGAGTCGACGCTGAGCAGTTCTTC. Translating it yields CASSRLTGVDAEQFF.

This clone was recorded a few times. The V gene is TRBV7-3, the J gene TRBJ2-7; D possibly corresponds to TRBD2 (6 bases). The CDR3 has 14 amino acids. The V end was cut by 6 bases, the J end by 2 bases, with 14 bases between. Germline loops: CDR1 SGHTA, CDR2 FQGTGA. The CDR3 coding sequence is TGTGCCAGCAGTTTACATAGCGGCCCCTACGAGCAGTACTTC. Translated, it gives CASSLHSGPYEQYF.

This clone has a single count. The chain recombines TRBV21-1 with TRBJ2-7; whether TRBD1, the table's D call, matches the DNA was not checked. TRBV21-1 is a known pseudogene. This CDR3 spans 16 amino acids. The CDR3 coding sequence is TGTGCCAGCAGCAAAGAAGAGGAAAGGGGTTCCTACGAGCAGTACGTC. It is translated as CASSKEEERGSYEQYV.

The V and J genes are TRBV15 and TRBJ2-7; the match to TRBD1 covers 7 bases. The CDR3 runs to 16 residues. V lost 0 bases, J lost 2 bases, and 7 bases stayed unmatched. Per germline, CDR1 LNHNV and CDR2 YYDKDF (reference sequence). Here the CDR3 DNA reads TGTGCCACCAGCAGAGATACCGGACAGGAACCCTACGAGCAGTACTTC. Its protein product is CATSRDTGQEPYEQYF.

The sample holds a few counts of this clone. This chain uses TRBV19 with TRBJ1-5; 9 nucleotides align to TRBD1. Losses at the gene ends were 1 base for V and 0 bases for J; bases not matched to a gene: 4. There are 17 residues in the CDR3. From germline, CDR1 is LNHDA and CDR2 SQIVND (reference sequence). The CDR3 spells CASSIGWGQGSNQPQHF. The CDR3 DNA follows: TGTGCCAGTAGTATAGGATGGGGACAGGGTAGCAATCAGCCCCAGCATTTT.

As to this clone: Compared with germline, one end of the junction differs, possibly owing to a read error. The chain has TRBV11-3 and TRBJ2-7, with 14 bases lining up with TRBD2. Germline assignment: CDR1 SGHNT and CDR2 YENEEA. CDR3 length: 19 residues. The CDR3 DNA reads as TGTGCCAGCAGCCCCCAACCGGGACTAGCGGGAGAAGTCTCCCACGAGCAGTACTTC. Translation: CASSPQPGLAGEVSHEQYF.

This sequence joins TRBV5-1 and TRBJ1-4; maybe TRBD1 (6 bases). Trimming shortened V by 2 bases and J by 3 bases, and 11 bases separated the two germline ends. This CDR3 comprises 15 residues. Germline V gene lookup returns CDR1 SGHRS and CDR2 YFSETQ. DNA of the CDR3: TGCGCCAGCAGCTTAGCGGGGGCCCCTAATGAAAAACTGTTTTTT. As protein: CASSLAGAPNEKLFF.

The V call is TRBV30, the J call TRBJ1-6; possible D gene TRBD1, 5 bases. From germline, CDR1 is GTSNPN and CDR2 SVGIG (reference sequence). This CDR3 is built from 15 residues. With 1 base removed from V and 3 bases from J, the gap between germline ends came to 10 bases. This CDR3 is CAWSGRTRYNSPLHF. DNA for the CDR3: TGTGCCTGGAGTGGCAGGACACGCTATAATTCACCCCTCCACTTT.

There are a few counts of this clone. V gene TRBV28 combines with J gene TRBJ2-5; 10 nucleotides line up with TRBD2. The trim removed 6 bases at V and 1 base at J, leaving 5 bases unmatched. The germline gives CDR1 MDHEN, CDR2 SYDVKM. The CDR3 loop spans 15 amino acids. The CDR3 DNA sequence: TGTGCCAGCAGCCGCCCTAGCGGGGGCCAAGAGACCCAGTACTTC. Residues: CASSRPSGGQETQYF.

J is TRBJ2-3 and V is TRBV18, with TRBD2 matching 9 bases. V was pared by 3 bases and J by 7 bases, with 11 bases of the junction left unmatched. The length of the CDR3 is 16 residues. Germline V gene lookup returns CDR1 KGHSH and CDR2 LQKENI. CDR3 in amino acids: CASSPPSGRTPNTQYF. In DNA, the CDR3 is TGTGCCAGCTCACCGCCCAGCGGGAGGACACCTAATACGCAGTATTTT. Together with reference TRBV18 and TRBJ2-3, the CDR3 gives the full variable domain: NAGVMQNPRHLVRRRGQEARLRCSPMKGHSHVYWYRQLPEEGLKFMVYLQKENIIDESGMPKERFSAEFPKEGPSILRIQQVVRGDSAAYFCASSPPSGRTPNTQYFGPGTRLTVL.

This clone occurred a few times. V is TRBV2 and J is TRBJ2-1; no reliable D call. CDR3 length: 13 amino acids. V gave up 6 bases and J gave up 8 bases, with 14 bases separating them. The germline CDR1 and CDR2 sequences are SNHLY and FYNNEI. The DNA of the CDR3 is TGTGCCAGCAGCCTCGGTCGAATCGATGAGCAGTTCTTC. Translation gives CASSLGRIDEQFF.